The rows below give T cell receptor beta chains drawn from one sample of a study of glioma-infiltrating T cells after dendritic cell vaccination. Produced via immunoSEQ multiplex PCR; TCRdb's table is partial and in-frame only. The sample includes more than 45,000 clones, about 80% of them seen just once. The sample here was blood, taken after dendritic cell vaccination. These receptors came from a human donor with glioblastoma. CDR3s include the opening cysteine and the closing phenylalanine or tryptophan. A D gene is named only where the DNA matches it firmly. Some rows have no size entry. The others give once, few or many, or a class for an expanded clone.

>.|TRBJ2-3|TRBV19|.
TGTGCCAGCTCACAGGGGGGGGGCACAGATACGCAGTATTTT
CASSQGGGTDTQYF
>few|TRBJ1-4|TRBV6-1|.
TGTGCCAGCAGCTTACTGGCAACTAATGAAAAACTGTTTTTT
CASSLLATNEKLFF
>.|TRBJ1-2|TRBV19|.
TGTGCCAGTAGTTCTTCCCGAAAACGGTATGGCTACACCTTC
CASSSSRKRYGYTF
>.|TRBJ2-3|TRBV12-5|.
TGTGCTAGTGGCCCTCAGACGGGAGCCACAGATACGCAGTATTTT
CASGPQTGATDTQYF
>.|TRBJ2-2|TRBV5-1|TRBD1
TGCGCCAGCAGCTTACCGGGACAGGGTGACTCCGGGGAGCTGTTTTTT
CASSLPGQGDSGELFF
>.|TRBJ1-3|TRBV11-3|.
TGTGCCAGCAGCTTAGGGTCTACGGGGAACACCATATATTTT
CASSLGSTGNTIYF
>few|TRBJ2-7|TRBV21-1|.
TGTGCCAGCAGCAAGGGGACAATGAACTACGAGCAGTACTTC
CASSKGTMNYEQYF
>.|TRBJ1-1|TRBV25-1|TRBD1
TGTGCCAGCAGTGGATACAGGGGAAGCGAAGCTTTCTTT
CASSGYRGSEAFF
>.|TRBJ2-2|TRBV6-5|.
TGTGCCAGCTCGCGGGTGGACGGGGAGCTGTTTTTT
CASSRVDGELFF
>.|TRBJ2-2|TRBV4-3|TRBD1
TGCGCCAGCAGCCAAGATGGGTGGCAGGGGGCGATCACCGGGGAGCTGTTTTTT
CASSQDGWQGAITGELFF
>once|TRBJ2-5|TRBV18|TRBD1
TGTGCCAGCTCACCACGAGTAGGGGACAGGACTCAAGAGACCCAGTACTTC
CASSPRVGDRTQETQYF
>.|TRBJ1-5|TRBV2|.
TGTGCCAGCAGTGTGGACAGATTCAATCAGCCCCAGCATTTT
CASSVDRFNQPQHF
>.|TRBJ2-7|TRBV30|TRBD2
TGTGCCTGGAGTCCTCCACGGGGGGTACACTACGAGCAGTACTTC
CAWSPPRGVHYEQYF
>.|TRBJ1-5|TRBV5-8|.
TGTGCCAGCAGCCCGACAAGAGTTAGCAATCAGCCCCAGCATTTT
CASSPTRVSNQPQHF
>.|TRBJ1-2|TRBV19|.
TGTGCCAGTCGGGGCAGGGGTTCAAATGGCTACACCTTC
CASRGRGSNGYTF
>.|TRBJ2-5|TRBV19|TRBD2
TGTGCCAGTAAAAACGGGGGGGCCGATTTGGAGACCCAGTACTTC
CASKNGGADLETQYF
>.|TRBJ1-1|TRBV6-1|.
TGTGCCAGCAGTTTCCCTCACTTGAGCACTGAAGCTTTCTTT
CASSFPHLSTEAFF
>.|TRBJ1-5|TRBV12-5|.
TGTGCTAGTGGCCTAGCGGAAAATCAGCCCCAGCATTTT
CASGLAENQPQHF
>.|TRBJ2-2|TRBV12-5|.
TGTGCTAGTGGTTTGAACGAGGTGTTTTTT
CASGLNEVFF
>.|TRBJ2-7|TRBV5-4|TRBD1
TGTGCCAGCAGCATAACGACAGGGGAGGTTTTTTACGAGCAGTACTTC
CASSITTGEVFYEQYF
>.|TRBJ1-4|TRBV4-1|.
TGCGCCAGCAGCCAGAAGGGAGCCAGAGTTGCAACTAATGAAAAACTGTTTTTT
CASSQKGARVATNEKLFF
>.|TRBJ2-2|TRBV4-2|TRBD1
TGTGCCAGCAGCCTTCCCAGGACAGGGGCCGGGGAGCTGTTTTTT
CASSLPRTGAGELFF
>.|TRBJ2-2|TRBV19|.
TGTGCCAGTAGCCCTCGGAGCAGGGTGAACACCGGGGAGCTGTTTTTT
CASSPRSRVNTGELFF
>medium-sized|TRBJ1-3|TRBV5-1|TRBD1
TGCGCCAGCAGCTGGACCCCAGGGGGCGGTGGAAACACCATATATTTT
CASSWTPGGGGNTIYF
>.|TRBJ1-6|TRBV5-1|.
TGCGCCAGCAGCTTGGAGCCGACTTTCGGTTCACCCCTCCACTTT
CASSLEPTFGSPLHF
>.|TRBJ1-2|TRBV6-5|.
TGTGCCAGCAGGCCCATTGTATTGAAGGGGGGCTACACCTTC
CASRPIVLKGGYTF
>once|TRBJ1-1|TRBV27|.
TGTGCCAGCAGTTCCAGGGGATTGGGGAGGAACACTGAAGCTTTCTTT
CASSSRGLGRNTEAFF
>.|TRBJ2-1|TRBV7-2|TRBD1
TGTGCCAGCAGCTTAGCGGGACAGGACTACAATGAGCAGTTCTTC
CASSLAGQDYNEQFF
>.|TRBJ2-1|TRBV7-9|.
TGTGCCAGCGGGCTCAGTGTACTAGCCAATGAGCAGTTCTTC
CASGLSVLANEQFF
>.|TRBJ1-4|TRBV29-1|.
TGCAGCGTTGAACCGGGGGGCGCCGGGGAAAAACTGTTTTTT
CSVEPGGAGEKLFF
>.|TRBJ1-6|TRBV13|.
TGTGCCAGCAGAGAGGCAGATAATTCACCCCTCCACTTT
CASREADNSPLHF
>.|TRBJ2-2|TRBV6-1|TRBD1
TGTGCCAGCAGCGAAGGGACAGACTTGGCCGGGGAGCTGTTTTTT
CASSEGTDLAGELFF
>.|TRBJ2-3|TRBV19|.
TGTGCCAGTAGTATAGATCTAGTGAGACTGGAAACGCAGTATTTT
CASSIDLVRLETQYF
>.|TRBJ2-4|TRBV4-1|.
TGCGCCAGCAGCCAAGCGATTTTGTTTTCGGGGGGCCCCAAAAACATTCAGTACTTC
CASSQAILFSGGPKNIQYF
>.|TRBJ1-5|TRBV27|.
TGTGCCAGCAGTTTAACAGTATATCAGCCCCAGCATTTT
CASSLTVYQPQHF
>.|TRBJ1-5|TRBV2|TRBD1
TGTGCCAGCAGTGTGAAGGGGGCATTTCTTCAGCCCCAGCATTTT
CASSVKGAFLQPQHF
>.|TRBJ1-2|TRBV4-3|TRBD1
TGCGCCAGCAGTCGACAAGCCCGGGACAGGGTGGATGGCTACACCTTC
CASSRQARDRVDGYTF
>.|TRBJ1-2|TRBV7-3|.
TGTGCCAGCGGCCCTGGGGGGAAGGATGGCTACACCTTC
CASGPGGKDGYTF
>.|TRBJ2-3|TRBV30|TRBD2
TGTGCCTGGATCTCCGGACTAGCGGGGGGCCCACGGAATACGCAGTATTTT
CAWISGLAGGPRNTQYF
>.|TRBJ1-2|TRBV27|.
TGTGCCAGCAGTTTGATGTACAGGGTAGGTGGCTACACCTTC
CASSLMYRVGGYTF
>few|TRBJ2-5|TRBV2|TRBD2
TGTGCCAGTCTCGAAGGGGTAGCGGGGGACGGAGAGACCCAGTACTTC
CASLEGVAGDGETQYF
>once|TRBJ1-6|TRBV5-5|TRBD1
TGTGCCAGCAGCTCAGGGTGGGACAGGGGTGATTCACCCCTCCACTTT
CASSSGWDRGDSPLHF
>.|TRBJ1-2|TRBV5-1|.
TGCGCCAGCAGCGTGTGGACAGAGAACTATGGCTACACCTTC
CASSVWTENYGYTF
>.|TRBJ1-5|TRBV19|.
TGTGCCAGCGGTCCACAGGTGGGCGGTGGGAGCAATCAGCCCCAGCATTTT
CASGPQVGGGSNQPQHF
>.|TRBJ2-7|TRBV18|.
TGTGCCAGCTCACCAAGGAGAGACGAGCAGTACTTC
CASSPRRDEQYF
>.|TRBJ2-2|TRBV10-3|TRBD1
TGTGCCATCCTACTAAGGGGGCTGAACACCGGGGAGCTGTTTTTT
CAILLRGLNTGELFF
>.|TRBJ2-1|TRBV5-1|.
TGCGCCAGCAGGGGGCGCCTCTCCTACAATGAGCAGTTCTTC
CASRGRLSYNEQFF
>.|TRBJ2-2|TRBV5-1|TRBD2
TGCGCCAGCAGCTTGGAACCTAGCGGGGGGGCGAACACCGGGGAGCTGTTTTTT
CASSLEPSGGANTGELFF
>.|TRBJ1-1|TRBV19|.
TGTGCCAGTAGTATAGATCGGGGGGACACTGAAGCTTTCTTT
CASSIDRGDTEAFF
>.|TRBJ2-7|TRBV6-6|.
TGTGCCAGCAGTCCAGGCGCGTACGAGCAGTACTTC
CASSPGAYEQYF
>.|TRBJ2-7|TRBV7-9|TRBD1
TGTGCCAGCAGCTTAGGGACAGGGGGCAACGAGCAGTACTTC
CASSLGTGGNEQYF
>few|TRBJ1-6|TRBV21-1|.
TGTGCCAGCAGCAAAGATGCAGGGGCTGGATGGGGCTCCTATAATTCACCCCTCCACTTT
CASSKDAGAGWGSYNSPLHF
>few|TRBJ1-3|TRBV6-5|.
TGTGCCAGCAGTACAGGGAGAAACACCATATATTTT
CASSTGRNTIYF
>few|TRBJ2-7|TRBV30|TRBD2
TGTGCCTGGAGACTCGGGACTAGTGAGTCCTACGAGCAGTACTTC
CAWRLGTSESYEQYF